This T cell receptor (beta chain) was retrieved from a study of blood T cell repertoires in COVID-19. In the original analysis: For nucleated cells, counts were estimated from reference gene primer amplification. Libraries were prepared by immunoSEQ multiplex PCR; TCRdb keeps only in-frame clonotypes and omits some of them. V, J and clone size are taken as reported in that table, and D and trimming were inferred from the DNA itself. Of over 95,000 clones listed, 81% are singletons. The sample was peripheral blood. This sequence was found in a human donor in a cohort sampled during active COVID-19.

CDR3 amino acids: CASSYGGQSKAQHF. The CDR3 coding sequence is TGTGCCAGTAGTTATGGCGGACAATCAAAGGCCCAGCATTTT. V gene TRBV19 combines with J gene TRBJ1-5; D may be TRBD1 (5 bases). V was trimmed by 5 bases and J by 11 bases, leaving 19 bases between them. Per the germline V gene, CDR1 is LNHDA and CDR2 is SQIVND (reference sequence). The CDR3 extends over 14 amino acids.